The subject of this entry is one TCR beta chain. Its antigen is not known. PCR was performed a second time for 7 to 11 cycles using a sample-barcoded 5' primer and a J-beta primer mix. A template-switch adaptor containing 12 random nucleotides labeled each cDNA molecule. From the 5' RACE reads, TCRdb called clonotypes with MiXCR, one entry per CDR3 protein. This sample yields around 1,000,000 distinct CDR3 sequences, of which 25% are seen a single time; less than 0.85% belongs to the top ten. This specimen comes from a study of blood T cells in healthy people across ages. Study-level findings and limits: Aged donors had fewer naive CD4+ cells and lower diversity than long-lived donors. The lack of PBMC sorting stopped any conclusive naive versus antigen-experienced comparison.

The CDR3 sequence is 14 residues long. CDR1 and CDR2 (germline): MNHEY, SVGAGI. Trimming removed 2 bases from V and 8 bases from J, with 12 bases in between. Separately, the same data were catalogued under a study of T cells of mothers and their children.

The J gene is TRBJ1-4, the V gene TRBV6-5; D gene uncertain. Sequencing input: blood. The clonotype comes from a girl aged 2 to 9 in good health. The CDR3 region is CASSYGPSDEKLFF. In nucleotides, the CDR3 is TGTGCCAGCAGTTACGGTCCTTCGGACGAAAAACTGTTTTTT.